Each of the 27 T cell receptor beta chains below was sequenced from the same sample in a study of CD8 T cells in ankylosing spondylitis. TCRdb independently ran MiXCR on the 5' RACE reads; one entry per CDR3 protein. The table includes about 130,000 distinct CDR3 sequences, over 7% detected once. The specimen was blood, either unsorted or a sorted T cell fraction (not recorded which). Every receptor here comes from a male donor with ankylosing spondylitis or in good health (not recorded which).

This clonotype appeared many times. The gene calls are TRBV5-1 and TRBJ2-2, with D perhaps given as TRBD1 or TRBD2 (6 bases each). V was trimmed by 5 bases and J by 4 bases, leaving 21 bases between them. The CDR3 runs 17 residues. The germline CDR1 and CDR2 sequences are SGHRS and YFSETQ. The CDR3 reads CASRSTTTGRRTGELFF. Here the CDR3 DNA reads TGCGCCAGCAGGTCGACCACAACAGGGAGGCGCACCGGGGAGCTGTTTTTT.

This clonotype showed up just a few times. V usage is TRBV5-4 and J usage is TRBJ2-1, with TRBD2 identical over 14 bases. Germline V gives CDR1 SGHNT, CDR2 YYREEE (reference sequence). CDR3 length equals 20 residues. Trimming cost V 0 bases and J 7 bases; bases outside gene matches: 15. CDR3 DNA sequence: TGTGCCAGCAGCTTGGCCCCTGGGGACAGGGGACTAGCGGGAGCTAATGAGCAGTTCTTC. This codes for CASSLAPGDRGLAGANEQFF.

This chain joins TRBV20-1 and TRBJ2-7; 12 nucleotides match TRBD1. V lost 5 bases to trimming and J lost 4 bases; unmatched junction nucleotides: 6. Looked up from germline, CDR1 is DFQATT and CDR2 is SNEGSKA (reference sequence). The CDR3 contains 14 residues. CDR3 nucleotides: TGCAGTGCTCCTTCGGGACAGGGGGCATACGAGCAGTACTTC. The encoded protein is CSAPSGQGAYEQYF.

The rearrangement joins TRBV6-2 or TRBV6-3 to TRBJ2-7; TRBD1 matches at 8 bases. J lost 6 bases, V lost 2 bases, and 6 bases had no gene match. In germline, CDR1 is MNHEY, CDR2 SVGEGT. This CDR3 has 14 residues. The CDR3 reads CASSYTDRVGEQYF. Written as DNA, the CDR3 is TGTGCCAGCAGTTACACGGACAGGGTAGGCGAGCAGTACTTC.

This clonotype was recorded many times. This rearrangement joins TRBV10-2 to TRBJ2-2, with 9 bases aligning to TRBD1. CDR3 length equals 15 residues. The germline V gene has CDR1 WSHSY and CDR2 SAAADI. J was trimmed by 4 bases and V by 6 bases; bases with no gene match: 6. Here the CDR3 reads CASSSGQGITGELFF. The CDR3 DNA sequence: TGCGCCAGCAGCTCTGGACAGGGGATCACCGGGGAGCTGTTTTTT.

This clonotype qualifies as medium-sized. The chain joins TRBV12-3 or TRBV12-4 to TRBJ2-2; 7 nucleotides line up with TRBD1. CDR3 size: 19 residues. V was pared by 6 bases and J by 1 base, with 17 bases of the junction left unmatched. The DNA of the CDR3 is TGTGCCAGCAGACTTTGGGGGACAGCTGGATCATTGAACACCGGGGAGCTGTTTTTT. Translated, it gives CASRLWGTAGSLNTGELFF.

Many counts were recorded for this clonotype. The chain uses TRBV29-1 and TRBJ2-2, with D possibly being TRBD2 (5 bases). The V and J ends lost 5 bases and 5 bases respectively, with 6 bases between them. Germline V gives CDR1 SQVTM, CDR2 ANQGSEA. The CDR3 has 11 residues. The CDR3 region is CSVTSTGELFF. CDR3 DNA: TGCAGCGTTACTAGTACCGGGGAGCTGTTTTTT.

The sample holds many counts of this clonotype. J is TRBJ2-1 and V is TRBV7-2, with TRBD2 as a possible D gene (6 bases). This CDR3 comprises 14 residues. Germline V gene lookup returns CDR1 SGHTA and CDR2 FQGNSA. Trimming left V 1 base short and J 5 bases short, with 9 bases between. The CDR3 loop reads CASSLVSGDNEQFF. Here the CDR3 DNA reads TGTGCCAGCAGCTTAGTTAGCGGAGACAATGAGCAGTTCTTC.

The chain recombines TRBV9 with TRBJ2-1, with D unresolved. The CDR3 has 14 amino acids. The V end was cut by 6 bases, the J end by 7 bases, with 17 bases between. CDR1 SGDLS and CDR2 YYNGEE come from the germline V gene. CDR3 bases: TGTGCCAGCATCGTCCCAGCCCTAGGGAATGAGCAGTTCTTC. As protein: CASIVPALGNEQFF.

In regard to this clonotype: A much more abundant neighbour one base away suggests this may be a read error. The CDR3 bases are TGTGCCAGCAGCTTAGCTAGCGGGAGCACAGATCCGCAGTATTTT. Amino acid sequence: CASSLASGSTDPQYF. This chain links TRBV7-6 with TRBJ2-3; 9 bases match TRBD2. This CDR3 is built from 15 residues. The germline gives CDR1 SGHVS, CDR2 FNYEAQ.

This clonotype was counted a few times. The rearrangement uses TRBV25-1 and TRBJ2-5, with D unclear. The V gene lost 4 bases and the J gene lost 6 bases, with 12 bases spanning the gap. Germline lookup yields CDR1 MGHDK and CDR2 SYGVNS. CDR3 length: 13 amino acids. The CDR3 spells CASSGQYWKTQYF. As DNA, the CDR3 is TGTGCCAGCAGTGGCCAGTATTGGAAGACCCAGTACTTC.

This clonotype was observed at least ten times. The chain uses TRBV4-2 and TRBJ1-1; TRBD1 matches 7 bases. Germline V gene sequence: CDR1 LGHNA, CDR2 YNFKEQ. Germline trimming cut 0 bases from V and 6 bases from J; bases unmatched to any gene: 7. This CDR3 is built from 15 residues. CDR3 DNA: TGTGCCAGCAGCCAAGAGGGACAGTCGACGGCTGAAGCTTTCTTT. It specifies CASSQEGQSTAEAFF.

In this sample, this clonotype turned up many times. CDR3: CASSTAQGASSNQPQHF. The CDR3 DNA sequence: TGTGCCAGCAGCACCGCACAGGGGGCCTCTAGCAATCAGCCCCAGCATTTT. The gene calls are TRBV7-2 and TRBJ1-5; 9 bases are a match to TRBD1. This CDR3 has 17 residues. Unmatched junction bases numbered 8, after V lost 5 bases and J lost 0 bases. The germline V gene encodes CDR1 SGHTA and CDR2 FQGNSA.

This clonotype was seen repeatedly, ten times or more. V gene TRBV15 combines with J gene TRBJ2-3; 14 nucleotides match TRBD2. This CDR3 spans 18 amino acids. Germline V gives CDR1 LNHNV, CDR2 YYDKDF (reference sequence). V shed 1 base and J 3 bases; nucleotides not matched to a gene: 6. This CDR3 is CATSRAGLAGAGTDTQYF. The DNA for the CDR3 is TGTGCCACCAGCAGAGCGGGACTAGCGGGAGCGGGTACAGATACGCAGTATTTT. Complete variable domain (other parts from reference TRBV15 and TRBJ2-3): DAMVIQNPRYQVTQFGKPVTLSCSQTLNHNVMYWYQQKSSQAPKLLFHYYDKDFNNEADTPDNFQSRRPNTSFCFLDIRSPGLGDTAMYLCATSRAGLAGAGTDTQYFGPGTRLTVL.

This clonotype was observed at least ten times. The chain has TRBV20-1 and TRBJ2-1; 8 bases line up with TRBD2. CDR3 length equals 13 residues. Germline trimming cut 7 bases from V and 7 bases from J; bases unmatched to any gene: 9. Germline V gene data show CDR1 as DFQATT and CDR2 as SNEGSKA (reference sequence). CDR3 amino acids: CSGLAGPTNEQFF. The CDR3 nucleotides read TGCAGTGGCCTAGCGGGTCCTACGAATGAGCAGTTCTTC.

This clonotype has only a few counts. This chain links TRBV20-1 with TRBJ2-5; 15 bases fit TRBD2. With 7 bases clipped from V and 5 bases from J, the junction kept 14 bases outside the gene matches. This CDR3 has 17 residues. CDR1 is DFQATT, CDR2 SNEGSKA, per germline (reference sequence). In DNA form, the CDR3 reads TGCAGTGTTTTTCCGGGACTAGCGGGAGGAGAAGGGGAGACCCAGTACTTC. It yields the protein CSVFPGLAGGEGETQYF.

The table lists this clonotype with a few counts. This chain uses TRBV7-2 with TRBJ2-5, with 10 bases aligning to TRBD2. Germline loops: CDR1 SGHTA, CDR2 FQGNSA. Trimming removed 4 bases from V and 5 bases from J; junction bases left unmatched: 10. The CDR3 contains 16 residues. CDR3 in DNA: TGTGCCAGCAGCTCGCAACGCCTAGCGGGAGAGGAGACCCAGTACTTC. Translated, it gives CASSSQRLAGEETQYF. Full variable domain (rest looked up from reference TRBV7-2 and TRBJ2-5): GAGVSQSPSNKVTEKGKDVELRCDPISGHTALYWYRQSLGQGLEFLIYFQGNSAPDKSGLPSDRFSAERTGGSVSTLTIQRTQQEDSAVYLCASSSQRLAGEETQYFGPGTRLLVL.

This clonotype was seen repeatedly, ten times or more. V is TRBV20-1 and J is TRBJ1-4, with a weak D call TRBD1 (5 bases). From germline, CDR1 is DFQATT and CDR2 SNEGSKA (reference sequence). V was pared by 6 bases and J by 10 bases, with 18 bases between. The CDR3 consists of 13 residues. CDR3 in amino acids: CSAHIGQGGKLFF. The CDR3 coding sequence is TGCAGTGCCCATATTGGGCAGGGTGGAAAACTGTTTTTT.

There are many counts of this clonotype. This chain connects TRBV20-1 to TRBJ2-5; D is uncertain. CDR3 length equals 8 residues. Germline assignment: CDR1 DFQATT and CDR2 SNEGSKA (reference sequence). The V end was cut by 3 bases, the J end by 9 bases, with 2 bases between. In DNA form, the CDR3 reads TGCAGTGCTAGCCCCCAGTACTTC. Encoded protein: CSASPQYF.

This clonotype occurred once. Just one base apart from a much larger clone, this may be a read error. The J gene is TRBJ2-1, the V gene TRBV11-3; no firm D call. CDR3 length: 15 amino acids. Germline V gives CDR1 SGHNT, CDR2 YENEEA. V lost 1 base and J 0 bases, leaving 7 bases between the germline ends. The CDR3 reads CASSLGKSSYNEQFF. The CDR3 DNA is TGTGCCAGCAGCTTAGGTAAGAGCTCCTACAATGAGCAGTTCTTC.

This clonotype was observed a handful of times. CDR3 DNA sequence: TGCAGCGCGGGAGGGCCTATTTTTTTAGATACGCAGTATTTT. Protein sequence: CSAGGPIFLDTQYF. The J gene is TRBJ2-3, the V gene TRBV20-1; the match to TRBD2 covers 9 bases. There are 14 residues in the CDR3. Germline V CDR1 and CDR2: DFQATT, SNEGSKA (reference sequence).

Ten or more counts support this clonotype. The V gene is TRBV18, the J gene TRBJ2-5; the D gene is possibly TRBD1 (5 bases). CDR1 and CDR2 from the germline V gene are KGHSH and LQKENI. CDR3 length: 14 amino acids. V lost 3 bases and J 1 base, leaving 9 bases between the germline ends. The DNA for the CDR3 is TGTGCCAGCTCACCCCGACAGACCCAAGAGACCCAGTACTTC. Protein product: CASSPRQTQETQYF.

This clonotype has ten or more counts. The chain combines TRBV12-3 or TRBV12-4 with TRBJ2-2; TRBD2 matches at 7 bases. Losses at the gene ends were 5 bases for V and 2 bases for J; bases not matched to a gene: 2. This CDR3 has 14 amino acids. The CDR3 nucleotides are TGTGCCAGCAGTAGCGGGGACAACACCGGGGAGCTGTTTTTT. Its protein product is CASSSGDNTGELFF.

At least ten counts were recorded for this clonotype. The rearrangement uses TRBV7-2 and TRBJ2-3, with a tentative D call TRBD2 (5 bases). CDR1 is SGHTA and CDR2 is FQGNSA in the germline V gene. The V gene lost 4 bases and the J gene lost 5 bases, with 13 bases spanning the gap. The CDR3 covers 14 residues. The CDR3 protein is CASSSNGGRDTQYF. The CDR3 nucleotides are TGTGCCAGCAGCTCGAATGGAGGACGAGATACGCAGTATTTT.

This clonotype was counted between two and nine times. The chain couples TRBV5-4 to TRBJ2-1; D perhaps matches TRBD2 (5 bases). This CDR3 has 13 amino acids. V was shortened by 4 bases and J by 9 bases, with 14 bases between the two germline ends. Germline V lookup: CDR1 SGHNT, CDR2 YYREEE (reference sequence). This chain's CDR3 is CASSAAGVGEQFF. For the CDR3, the DNA is TGTGCCAGCAGCGCAGCCGGGGTGGGTGAGCAGTTCTTC. Supplemented by reference TRBV5-4 and TRBJ2-1, the full variable domain reads ETGVTQSPTHLIKTRGQQVTLRCSSQSGHNTVSWYQQALGQGPQFIFQYYREEENGRGNFPPRFSGLQFPNYSSELNVNALELDDSALYLCASSAAGVGEQFFGPGTRLTVL.

This clonotype was seen at least ten times. This chain uses TRBV5-1 with TRBJ1-1; D is possibly TRBD1 (6 bases). The V and J ends lost 0 bases and 6 bases respectively, with 15 bases between them. This CDR3 has 15 amino acids. Germline assignment: CDR1 SGHRS and CDR2 YFSETQ. As DNA, the CDR3 is TGCGCCAGCAGCTTGGCAGCCCGGGGGCACCCTGAAGCTTTCTTT. Translated: CASSLAARGHPEAFF.

The rearrangement links TRBV10-3 to TRBJ2-1; 9 bases are shared with TRBD2. Trimming removed 7 bases from V and 4 bases from J; junction bases left unmatched: 5. Looked up from germline, CDR1 is ENHRY and CDR2 is SYGVKD. This CDR3 has 14 residues. The CDR3 DNA reads TGTGCCATCAAGATAGCGGGGGAGTACAATGAGCAGTTCTTC. The encoded protein is CAIKIAGEYNEQFF.